The subject of this entry is one T cell receptor (beta chain). Its recognized antigen is unknown. There are no base qualities to consult, and no much larger clone falls within one base. The record originates from a study of OX40 agonist ivuxolimab in advanced cancers. About the investigation overall: The costimulatory receptor OX40 (CD134) was targeted by ivuxolimab, a fully human IgG2 agonistic monoclonal antibody. Partial responses occurred in three dose-escalation patients: two with cutaneous melanoma and one with hepatocellular carcinoma. In the dose-escalation cohort, around 80% of patients were male, and the mean age was 60 years with a range of roughly 20 to 85. Peripheral TCRbeta sequencing was intended to test whether TCR sequence diversity was altered and clonal T-cell expansion was caused by ivuxolimab. The paper covers the monotherapy dose-escalation part of the phase I ivuxolimab trial, which included N of about 50 patients. Among the 52 dose-escalation patients, some 19 had hepatocellular carcinoma, roughly 15 melanoma, 9 renal cell carcinoma and 9 head and neck cancer. Prior anti-PD-1, anti-PD-L1 or anti-CTLA-4 therapy was permitted, and approximately 41% of dose-escalation patients had received checkpoint inhibitors. Intravenous ivuxolimab was administered to patients every 2 weeks at six dose levels: 0.01, 0.1, 0.3, 1.5, 3 and 10 mg/kg. What the research found in general, with its limitations: Low levels of normalized T-cell clonal expansion were also seen in some patients who did not respond. At doses of 0.1 to 3.0 mg/kg, clonal expansion of both CD4+ and CD8+ T cells in blood was seen between baseline and week 6. After ivuxolimab, expanded clones were on average more numerous among CD8+ T cells than among CD4+ T cells. In the 0.1-3.0 mg/kg groups, partial responders had among the lowest normalized peripheral clonal expansion, particularly in CD8+ T cells. Which antigens the clonally expanded peripheral T cells were specific for was not determined.

Genomic DNA was extracted from sorted cells for sequencing of the TCRbeta CDR3 region. The immunoSEQ Assay was used to sequence the TCRbeta CDR3 regions. In its TCRdb copy, this immuneACCESS table keeps in-frame sequences only and misses some clones. Where compared with another copy, unresolved V genes explain less than half of these, and the others have no known cause. The sample table records about 68,000 clones; roughly four fifths of these occur just once. Roughly 1.4% of the sample comes from the top ten. The trial excluded patients who had a history of autoimmune disease or who were on systemic immunosuppression. Peripheral blood for TCR sequencing was collected from all dose cohorts at baseline, on cycle 4 day 1, and on cycle 7 day 1. The samples were drawn from a first-in-human, open-label, multicenter phase I dose-escalation trial of ivuxolimab. The trial enrolled adults with locally advanced or metastatic head and neck squamous cell, hepatocellular, melanoma or renal cell carcinoma. Before TCR sequencing, CD4+ and CD8+ T cells were separately sorted from peripheral blood.

Deletion took 0 bases off V and 4 bases off J, with a span of 6 bases between the germline ends. CDR1 and CDR2 (LNHNV, YYDKDF) derive from the germline V gene (reference sequence). The CDR3 spans 13 residues, from the cysteine through the phenylalanine. Of the read, only the CDR3 DNA is kept; its 39 bases are in frame from base 1. Recombination connected TRBV15 to TRBJ2-5; no D gene can be assigned with confidence. The clonotype originates from an adult with an advanced solid tumor such as melanoma, head and neck, liver or kidney cancer. The specimen comprised CD4+ or CD8+ T cells sorted from blood, sampled in a trial of the OX40 agonist ivuxolimab. The CDR3 region: CATSRDQRETQYF. The DNA sequence is TGTGCCACCAGCAGAGATCAGAGAGAGACCCAGTACTTC.